The 10 T cell receptor beta chains listed next were all sequenced from one sample in a study of siplizumab effects on memory and regulatory T cells. Clones were sequenced by immunoSEQ multiplex PCR, and TCRdb holds only the in-frame ones, with some missing. The data contain some 80,000 clones, about 95% of them singletons. Specimen: CD8+ T cells sorted from blood. These receptors all come from a human donor in good health.

The J gene is TRBJ2-7, the V gene TRBV5-6; D might be TRBD2 (5 bases). Germline V CDR1 and CDR2: SGHDT, YYEEEE. The V and J ends lost 4 bases and 2 bases respectively, with 10 bases between them. This CDR3 has 13 amino acids. The chain's CDR3 is CASSPGSAYEQYF. The CDR3 DNA sequence: TGTGCCAGCAGCCCGGGGTCGGCCTACGAGCAGTACTTC.

This chain uses TRBV6-5 with TRBJ2-1; 11 bases are shared with TRBD2. V was clipped by 6 bases and J by 10 bases; unmatched bases: 11. CDR3 length: 15 amino acids. The germline V gene has CDR1 MNHEY and CDR2 SVGAGI. This CDR3 is CASRSTSGRDREQFF. CDR3 DNA: TGTGCCAGCAGGTCAACTAGCGGGAGAGACAGGGAGCAGTTCTTC.

This clone was seen a single time. V and J are TRBV28 and TRBJ1-5; possibly TRBD1 for D (5 bases). The V gene's germline CDR1 is MDHEN and CDR2 SYDVKM. The CDR3 covers 16 residues. Trimming took off 4 bases at V and 2 bases at J, with 15 bases between the two ends. The CDR3 DNA sequence: TGTGCCAGCAGTTCATATGCCGGGACGGGCAATCAGCCCCAGCATTTT. Encoded protein: CASSSYAGTGNQPQHF.

This clone was counted once. The genes are TRBV27 and TRBJ2-1; TRBD1 is a possible D gene (6 bases). This CDR3 region has 17 residues. Germline V gives CDR1 MNHEY, CDR2 SMNVEV (reference sequence). Trimming pared 3 bases from V and 0 bases from J, leaving 15 bases between. In DNA, the CDR3 is TGTGCCAGCAGTTTTGGTCAGACGGGACACTCCTACAATGAGCAGTTCTTC. Its protein product is CASSFGQTGHSYNEQFF.

The J gene is TRBJ2-7, the V gene TRBV27; D is uncertain. Trimming stripped 6 bases from V and 7 bases from J, with 16 bases between. This CDR3 spans 13 amino acids. Per the germline V gene, CDR1 is MNHEY and CDR2 is SMNVEV (reference sequence). The CDR3 nucleotides read TGTGCCAGCAGCCTTACCGCAACACAGGAGCAGTACTTC. It yields the protein CASSLTATQEQYF.

The chain employs TRBV9 and TRBJ2-7; D perhaps matches TRBD1 (5 bases). This CDR3 is built from 12 residues. Germline loops: CDR1 SGDLS, CDR2 YYNGEE. V was shortened by 0 bases and J by 6 bases, with 7 bases between the two germline ends. The CDR3 DNA reads TGTGCCAGCAGCGTAGGGCAGGGCGAGCAGTACTTC. Its translation: CASSVGQGEQYF.

V and J are TRBV27 and TRBJ2-3; 9 nucleotides align to TRBD2. This CDR3 contains 16 residues. Germline V gives CDR1 MNHEY, CDR2 SMNVEV (reference sequence). V shed 6 bases, J shed 0 bases, and the junction held 7 bases outside the gene matches. CDR3 sequence reads: CASSPPGLASTDTQYF. CDR3 sequence (DNA): TGTGCCAGCAGCCCGCCGGGACTAGCTAGCACAGATACGCAGTATTTT.

This chain links TRBV13 with TRBJ2-7, with TRBD2 matching over 12 bases. This CDR3 contains 16 residues. Trimming removed 4 bases from V and 3 bases from J; junction bases left unmatched: 7. CDR1 and CDR2 from the germline V gene are PRHDT and FYEKMQ (reference sequence). The CDR3: CASSSNLAGGVYEQYF. The CDR3 DNA is TGTGCCAGCAGCTCCAACCTAGCGGGAGGGGTCTACGAGCAGTACTTC.

The gene calls are TRBV15 and TRBJ2-7, with D uncertain. CDR1 and CDR2 from the germline V gene are LNHNV and YYDKDF (reference sequence). The CDR3 runs to 12 residues. V lost 5 bases, J lost 2 bases, and 7 bases lay in between. CDR3 protein: CATSGRPYEQYF. As DNA, the CDR3 is TGTGCCACCAGCGGCCGCCCCTACGAGCAGTACTTC.

V is TRBV9 and J is TRBJ2-7; perhaps TRBD2 as D (7 bases). Per the germline V gene, CDR1 is SGDLS and CDR2 is YYNGEE. The CDR3 length is 15 residues. V gave up 5 bases and J gave up 2 bases, with 17 bases separating them. This chain's CDR3 is CASSVWEGETYEQYF. The CDR3 DNA reads TGTGCCAGCAGTGTCTGGGAGGGGGAAACCTACGAGCAGTACTTC.